Given below is one TCR beta chain in context. Trimming shortened V by 0 bases and J by 7 bases, and 19 bases separated the two germline ends. Germline loops: CDR1 LNHNV, CDR2 YYDKDF (reference sequence). The CDR3 has 18 amino acids. This sample is part of a study of blood T cell repertoires in COVID-19. Original handling: Amplification from reference gene primers served as the basis for estimated nucleated cell counts. TCRdb's table, derived via immunoSEQ multiplex PCR, lists solely in-frame clones and lacks some. Clonal size and the V and J genes are those of that table, whereas D and trimming came from the DNA. The sample shows more than 250,000 clones, under 90% of them seen only once. Recruits, aged roughly 18 to 95 years, lived in about two dozen US areas. Participants reported their clinical history, and cohort assignment relied on those reports. Resolution of symptoms, clearance, or two negative PCRs was present in recovered Cohort 3 donors.

V is TRBV15 and J is TRBJ1-6; a possible D gene is TRBD1 (5 bases). The clonotype comes from a woman younger than 30 who had recovered from COVID-19. Material for sequencing was PBMCs or T cells enriched from blood (not recorded which). DNA of the CDR3: TGTGCCACCAGCAGAGATAGGGGCGGGGGGACGGTCAATTCACCCCTCCACTTT. It translates to CATSRDRGGGTVNSPLHF.